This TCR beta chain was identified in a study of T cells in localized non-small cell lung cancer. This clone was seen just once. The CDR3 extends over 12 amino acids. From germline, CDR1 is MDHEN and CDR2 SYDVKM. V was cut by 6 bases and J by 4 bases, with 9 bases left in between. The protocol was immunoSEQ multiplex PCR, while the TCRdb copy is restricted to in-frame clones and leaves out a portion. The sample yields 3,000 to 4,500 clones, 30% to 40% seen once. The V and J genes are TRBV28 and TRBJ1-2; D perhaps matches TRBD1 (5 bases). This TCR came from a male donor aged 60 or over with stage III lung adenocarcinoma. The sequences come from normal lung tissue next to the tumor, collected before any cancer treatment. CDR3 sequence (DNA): TGTGCCAGCAGCCTGGGGCCCTATGGCTACACCTTC. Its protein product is CASSLGPYGYTF.